This T cell receptor (beta chain) originates from a study of OX40 agonist ivuxolimab in advanced cancers. Turning to the study itself: Patients were 82.7% male with ages roughly 20 to 80, mean around 61. Notes on the study in general: Both blood CD4+ and CD8+ T cells showed clonal growth by week 6 at 0.1 to 3.0 mg/kg. Low normalized T-cell clonal expansion was also seen in some nonresponders.

Trimming left V 9 bases short and J 3 bases short, with 8 bases between. CDR1 is MDHEN and CDR2 is SYDVKM in the germline V gene. The CDR3 runs 11 residues. In the case of this clone: What it binds is not known.

The sampling schedule covered blood at baseline, cycle 4 day 1, and cycle 7 day 1. Clones were sequenced by immunoSEQ multiplex PCR, and TCRdb holds only the in-frame ones, with some missing. The data show fewer than 85,000 clones, approximately 90% seen once. The input for sequencing was CD4+ or CD8+ T cells sorted from blood, taken in a trial of the OX40 agonist ivuxolimab. This receptor was obtained from an adult with an advanced solid tumor such as melanoma, head and neck, liver or kidney cancer. The V and J genes are TRBV28 and TRBJ1-2; TRBD1 might be the D (5 bases). The CDR3 bases are TGTGCCAGTCAGGGTGACTATGGCTACACCTTC. It encodes CASQGDYGYTF.